The next 17 T cell receptor beta chains were all read from a single sample in a study of T cells after yellow fever vaccination. TCRdb re-called the 5' RACE reads through MiXCR, storing one row per CDR3 protein. The top ten clones hold roughly 2.6% of a sample with 100,000 to 150,000 distinct CDR3 sequences, about 7% of them seen once. The sequenced sample was CD4+ T cells sorted from PBMCs, obtained approximately 11 days after the first yellow fever vaccination. Every receptor here comes from a man aged 18 to 29 who received the YFV17D yellow fever vaccine.

To note about this clonotype: This may stem from a read error, because a much larger clone lies one nucleotide away. This sequence joins TRBV12-3 or TRBV12-4 and TRBJ2-5; D is possibly TRBD1 (6 bases). This CDR3 region has 15 residues. The V end was cut by 0 bases, the J end by 2 bases, with 10 bases between. CDR3 amino acids: CASSLANQGQETQYF. The CDR3 nucleotides are TGTGCCAGCAGTTTAGCCAACCAGGGGCAAGAGACCCAGTACTTC.

This clonotype was recorded many times. The V gene is TRBV7-2, the J gene TRBJ2-1; D gene ambiguous. CDR1 is SGHTA, CDR2 FQGNSA, per germline. V was shortened by 5 bases and J by 5 bases, with 19 bases between the two germline ends. This CDR3 contains 16 residues. Here the CDR3 reads CASSPMPPIGNNEQFF. CDR3 sequence (DNA): TGTGCCAGCAGCCCAATGCCACCGATAGGTAACAATGAGCAGTTCTTC.

This clonotype was detected many times. The chain is built from TRBV20-1 and TRBJ2-2; TRBD2 is a possible D gene (6 bases). V lost 3 bases and J lost 0, with 8 bases in between. Per the germline V gene, CDR1 is DFQATT and CDR2 is SNEGSKA (reference sequence). The CDR3 covers 14 residues. The CDR3 loop reads CSARVAANTGELFF. The DNA of the CDR3 is TGCAGTGCTAGGGTAGCGGCGAACACCGGGGAGCTGTTTTTT.

V is TRBV20-1 and J is TRBJ2-5; TRBD2 agrees at 16 bases. The CDR3 covers 18 residues. Germline V lookup: CDR1 DFQATT, CDR2 SNEGSKA (reference sequence). V shed 1 base, J shed 2 bases, and the junction held 7 bases outside the gene matches. Written as DNA, the CDR3 is TGCAGTGCTAGAGCTCGACCGGGACTAGCGGGGGGGCAAGAGACCCAGTACTTC. Its protein is CSARARPGLAGGQETQYF.

The table lists this clonotype with many counts. The gene calls are TRBV18 and TRBJ1-1, with 8 bases lining up with TRBD1. Germline V gene data show CDR1 as KGHSH and CDR2 as LQKENI. V trimming: 0 bases; J trimming: 3 bases; junction bases outside the gene matches: 0. The CDR3 is 14 amino acids. CDR3 DNA: TGTGCCAGCTCACCACCGGACAGGGACACTGAAGCTTTCTTT. Translating it yields CASSPPDRDTEAFF.

Many counts were recorded for this clonotype. The V gene is TRBV29-1, the J gene TRBJ2-2; 9 positions match TRBD1. This CDR3 has 13 residues. Germline V lookup: CDR1 SQVTM, CDR2 ANQGSEA. With 5 bases clipped from V and 6 bases from J, the junction kept 4 bases outside the gene matches. CDR3 in amino acids: CSVIRDRAGELFF. Written as DNA, the CDR3 is TGCAGCGTTATCCGGGACAGGGCCGGGGAGCTGTTTTTT.

This clonotype came up many times. This chain connects TRBV5-6 to TRBJ2-3; TRBD2 agrees at 8 bases. Germline V gene lookup returns CDR1 SGHDT and CDR2 YYEEEE. The CDR3 has 16 amino acids. The V gene end was trimmed by 0 bases and the J gene end by 2 bases; junction bases not matched to a gene: 5. This CDR3 is CASSLAAGAPTDTQYF. The CDR3 DNA sequence: TGTGCCAGCAGCTTGGCAGCGGGGGCGCCCACAGATACGCAGTATTTT.

This clonotype was observed many times. The V and J genes are TRBV29-1 and TRBJ2-5; 10 bases line up with TRBD2. The CDR3 runs 16 residues. Germline V lookup: CDR1 SQVTM, CDR2 ANQGSEA. V gave up 6 bases and J gave up 5 bases; unmatched junction bases: 15. The CDR3 coding sequence is TGCAGCGTCGCTGGAATAGCGGGGGGCACTTCGGAGACCCAGTACTTC. This encodes CSVAGIAGGTSETQYF.

V usage is TRBV7-9 and J usage is TRBJ1-2; the D is unclear. V lost 4 bases and J lost 11, with 20 bases in between. The germline gives CDR1 SEHNR, CDR2 FQNEAQ (reference sequence). The CDR3 is made up of 14 amino acids. The CDR3 DNA sequence: TGTGCCAGCAGCTACTCCGCAGGCCTATGGTGGTACACCTTC. Translation: CASSYSAGLWWYTF.

The J gene is TRBJ1-2, the V gene TRBV29-1; tentative D call: TRBD1 (5 bases). V was clipped by 2 bases and J by 8 bases, with 21 bases between them. Germline V gives CDR1 SQVTM, CDR2 ANQGSEA. The CDR3 loop spans 15 amino acids. The CDR3 DNA reads as TGCAGCGTTGAATTTGGGAGTGGGACCGGAGGGGGCTACACCTTC. Encoded protein: CSVEFGSGTGGGYTF.

This clonotype has just one count. It may be a read error: a sequence one base away is much more abundant. The chain combines TRBV4-3 with TRBJ2-3; 8 positions match TRBD1. The CDR3 extends over 15 amino acids. CDR1 and CDR2 (germline): LGHNA, YSLEER. The CDR3 sequence: CGSSRGQAGTDTQYF. The CDR3, as DNA: TGCGGCAGCAGCCGGGGACAGGCGGGCACAGATACGCAGTATTTT.

With regard to this clonotype: A much more abundant neighbour one base away suggests this may be a read error. This rearrangement joins TRBV6-1 to TRBJ1-2; unclear D gene. Germline CDR1 MNHNS, CDR2 SASEGT. This CDR3 has 13 residues. The CDR3 DNA is TGTGCCAGCTGTGAAGCACAAAACTATGGCTACACCTTC. Translated, it gives CASCEAQNYGYTF.

This clonotype was found many times. This sequence joins TRBV20-1 and TRBJ1-4; no definite D call. V lost 3 bases, J lost 8 bases, and 13 bases lay in between. The CDR3 length is 13 residues. CDR1 DFQATT and CDR2 SNEGSKA come from the germline V gene (reference sequence). The CDR3 loop reads CSASWPRGEKLFF. In DNA form, the CDR3 reads TGCAGTGCTAGTTGGCCACGCGGAGAAAAACTGTTTTTT.

The chain joins TRBV5-8 to TRBJ2-7; the D gene is possibly TRBD1 (6 bases). V lost 0 bases and J 0 bases, leaving 10 bases between the germline ends. The CDR3 is made up of 15 amino acids. In germline, CDR1 is SGHTS, CDR2 YDEGEE. The CDR3 loop is CASSLGDTYSYEQYF. The CDR3 DNA reads TGTGCCAGCAGCTTGGGGGACACTTACTCCTACGAGCAGTACTTC.

The table lists this clonotype with many counts. The CDR3 spells CASSLLPEETQYF. CDR3 nucleotide sequence: TGTGCCAGCAGCTTACTGCCCGAAGAGACCCAGTACTTC. The chain carries TRBV7-3 and TRBJ2-5; D gene uncertain. Germline CDR1 and CDR2: SGHTA and FQGTGA. The V and J ends lost 2 bases and 3 bases respectively, with 7 bases between them. There are 13 residues in the CDR3. The full variable domain, in which reference TRBV7-3 and TRBJ2-5 provide the parts outside the CDR3, is GAGVSQTPSNKVTEKGKYVELRCDPISGHTALYWYRQSLGQGPEFLIYFQGTGAADDSGLPNDRFFAVRPEGSVSTLKIQRTERGDSAVYLCASSLLPEETQYFGPGTRLLVL.

This clonotype has ten or more counts. The chain uses TRBV14 and TRBJ1-1; the D is unclear. Germline CDR1 and CDR2: SGHDN and FVKESK. Trimming removed 1 base at V and 0 bases at J, with 12 bases between. This CDR3 is 16 amino acids long. The CDR3 DNA sequence: TGTGCCAGCAGCCAAGCTCGCTTAAACTTGAACACTGAAGCTTTCTTT. Translating gives CASSQARLNLNTEAFF.

This clonotype was seen many times. V and J are TRBV20-1 and TRBJ2-1; unclear D gene. The CDR3 loop spans 13 amino acids. V lost 2 bases and J 7 bases, leaving 12 bases between the germline ends. Germline lookup yields CDR1 DFQATT and CDR2 SNEGSKA (reference sequence). CDR3 bases: TGCAGTGCTAGACAAGATATACGTAATGAGCAGTTCTTC. It is translated as CSARQDIRNEQFF.